These T cell receptor beta chains were read from a single sample in a study of T cells after yellow fever vaccination. TCRdb reprocessed the 5' RACE reads with MiXCR, giving one entry per CDR3 protein. In the table there are about 53,000 distinct CDR3 sequences, around 6.9% of which are singletons. The sample in question was CD8+ T cells sorted from PBMCs, obtained on the day of the first yellow fever vaccination. All receptors come from a man aged 18 to 29 who received the YFV17D yellow fever vaccine. Each CDR3 is given with its conserved first and last residue. A D gene is named only where the DNA matches it firmly. Clone size is not always given. Where it is, it says once, few, many or a class for expanded clones.

j_call v_call clone_size d_call cdr3_nt cdr3_aa
TRBJ2-1 TRBV9 many NA TGTGCCAGCAGTCCCCGACGGAGCTCCTACAATGAGCAGTTCTTC CASSPRRSSYNEQFF
TRBJ2-7 TRBV20-1 medium-sized TRBD2 TGCAGTGCTTCGACTAGCGGGGGGGCCGGTTTTAACGAGCAGTACTTC CSASTSGGAGFNEQYF
TRBJ2-7 TRBV4-2 NA TRBD1 TGTGCCAGGGGCCCCGGGACAGAACTTCTCACCGACTCCTACGAGCAGTACTTC CARGPGTELLTDSYEQYF
TRBJ1-2 TRBV20-1 many NA TGCAGTGCTAGAGATCCGTTGAGTGGCTATGGCTACACCTTC CSARDPLSGYGYTF
TRBJ2-1 TRBV4-1 NA NA TGCGCCAGCAGCCAAGCTATTAGCGTCTCTTACAATGAGCAGTTCTTC CASSQAISVSYNEQFF
TRBJ1-6 TRBV6-5 few NA TGTGCCAGCAGTTACTCGAGTGCAGGGGAAGGACGATCACCCCTCCACTTT CASSYSSAGEGRSPLHF
TRBJ2-7 TRBV27 many NA TGTGCCAGCAGTTTAATCAGGGCGACCGAGCAGTACTTC CASSLIRATEQYF
TRBJ1-1 TRBV29-1 few NA TGCAGCGTTGAACTGAACACTGAAGCTTTCTTT CSVELNTEAFF
TRBJ1-6 TRBV6-5 NA NA TGTGCCAGCAGTTCACAACAGCGCCGGGTAGGAACCCTCCACTTT CASSSQQRRVGTLHF
TRBJ2-7 TRBV7-9 many NA TGTGCCAGCAGCTTGGTTAAGGGTTTCAACGAGCAGTACTTC CASSLVKGFNEQYF
TRBJ2-3 TRBV7-9 many NA TGTGCCAGCAGCTCCGCGCAGGGCTTCACAGATACGCAGTATTTT CASSSAQGFTDTQYF
TRBJ1-2 TRBV4-1 few NA TGCGCCAGCAGCCACGCCGGGACCTCGGACGGCTACACCTTC CASSHAGTSDGYTF
TRBJ2-5 TRBV19 few NA TGTGCCAGTAGTATGGGCCTTAACTCTGCTGAAAAAGAGACCCAGTACTTC CASSMGLNSAEKETQYF
TRBJ1-2 TRBV11-2 NA TRBD1 TGTGCCAGCAGCTTAGGAGGGACAGGGTTCGGCTACACCTTC CASSLGGTGFGYTF
TRBJ2-7 TRBV4-1 NA NA TGCGCCAGCAGCCAAGGGCTTATCGGGGAAGACGAGCAGTACTTC CASSQGLIGEDEQYF
TRBJ2-5 TRBV12-3/TRBV12-4 many NA TGTGCCAGCAGTTTTCGGGTGGCCCAGTACTTC CASSFRVAQYF
TRBJ2-2 TRBV5-4 few NA TGTGCCAGCAGCTCGGCTCCCGGGACCGGGGAGCTGTTTTTT CASSSAPGTGELFF
TRBJ1-4 TRBV7-9 few NA TGTGCCAGCACCCCAGCTTCAGAAAATGAAAAACTGTTTTTT CASTPASENEKLFF